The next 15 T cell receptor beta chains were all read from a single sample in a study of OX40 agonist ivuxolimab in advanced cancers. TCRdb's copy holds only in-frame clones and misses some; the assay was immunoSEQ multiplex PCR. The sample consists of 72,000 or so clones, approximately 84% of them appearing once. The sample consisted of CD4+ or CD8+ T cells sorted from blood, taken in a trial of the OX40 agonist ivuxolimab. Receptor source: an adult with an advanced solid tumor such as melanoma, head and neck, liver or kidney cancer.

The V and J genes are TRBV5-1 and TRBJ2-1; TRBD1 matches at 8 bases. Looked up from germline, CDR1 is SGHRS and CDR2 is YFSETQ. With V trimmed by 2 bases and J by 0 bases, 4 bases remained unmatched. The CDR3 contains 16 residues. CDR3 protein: CASSFRTGSSYNEQFF. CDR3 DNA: TGCGCCAGCAGCTTCCGGACAGGGAGCTCCTACAATGAGCAGTTCTTC.

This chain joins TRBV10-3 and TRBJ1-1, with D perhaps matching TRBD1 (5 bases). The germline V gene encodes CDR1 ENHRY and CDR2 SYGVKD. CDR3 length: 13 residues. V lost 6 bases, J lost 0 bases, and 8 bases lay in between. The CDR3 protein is CAIRRGMNTEAFF. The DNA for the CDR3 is TGTGCCATCAGGCGGGGCATGAACACTGAAGCTTTCTTT.

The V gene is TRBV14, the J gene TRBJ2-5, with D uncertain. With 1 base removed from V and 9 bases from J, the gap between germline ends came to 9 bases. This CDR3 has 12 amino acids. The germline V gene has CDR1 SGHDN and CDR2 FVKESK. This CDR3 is CASSQGSRSQYF. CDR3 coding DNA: TGTGCCAGCAGCCAAGGGTCCCGGTCCCAGTACTTC. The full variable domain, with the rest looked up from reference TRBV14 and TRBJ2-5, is EAGVTQFPSHSVIEKGQTVTLRCDPISGHDNLYWYRRVMGKEIKFLLHFVKESKQDESGMPNNRFLAERTGGTYSTLKVQPAELEDSGVYFCASSQGSRSQYFGPGTRLLVL.

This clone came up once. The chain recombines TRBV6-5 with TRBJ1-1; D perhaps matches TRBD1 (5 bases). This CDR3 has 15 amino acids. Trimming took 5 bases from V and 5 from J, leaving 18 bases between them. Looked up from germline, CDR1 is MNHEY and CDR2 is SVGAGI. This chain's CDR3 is CASSPRQKRGTEAFF. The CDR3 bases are TGTGCCAGCAGTCCCAGACAGAAGAGGGGAACTGAAGCTTTCTTT.

CDR3 DNA sequence: TGCGCCAGCAGCCCAGGAGGGGCGGATTTAGAGACCCAGTACTTC. This sequence encodes CASSPGGADLETQYF. The chain joins TRBV5-1 to TRBJ2-5; TRBD2 might be the D (6 bases). The CDR3 contains 15 residues. Germline V gene data show CDR1 as SGHRS and CDR2 as YFSETQ. V lost 4 bases and J 4 bases, leaving 17 bases between the germline ends.

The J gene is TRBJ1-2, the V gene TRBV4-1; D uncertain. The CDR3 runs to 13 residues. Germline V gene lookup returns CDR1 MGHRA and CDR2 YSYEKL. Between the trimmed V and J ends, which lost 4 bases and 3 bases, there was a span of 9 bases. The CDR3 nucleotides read TGCGCCAGCAGCCCTGCTTTAGACTATGGCTACACCTTC. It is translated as CASSPALDYGYTF.

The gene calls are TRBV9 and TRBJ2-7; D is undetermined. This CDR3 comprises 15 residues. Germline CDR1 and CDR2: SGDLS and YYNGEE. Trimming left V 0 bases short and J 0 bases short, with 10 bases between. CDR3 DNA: TGTGCCAGCAGCGTAGCTCCCTTGAGCTCCTACGAGCAGTACTTC. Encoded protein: CASSVAPLSSYEQYF.

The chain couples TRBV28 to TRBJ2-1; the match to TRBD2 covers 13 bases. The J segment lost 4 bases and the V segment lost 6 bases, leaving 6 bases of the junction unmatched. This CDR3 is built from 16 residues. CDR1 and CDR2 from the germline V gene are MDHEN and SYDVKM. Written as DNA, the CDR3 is TGTGCCAGCAGAGGACTAGCGGGAGTGGGTTACAATGAGCAGTTCTTC. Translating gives CASRGLAGVGYNEQFF.

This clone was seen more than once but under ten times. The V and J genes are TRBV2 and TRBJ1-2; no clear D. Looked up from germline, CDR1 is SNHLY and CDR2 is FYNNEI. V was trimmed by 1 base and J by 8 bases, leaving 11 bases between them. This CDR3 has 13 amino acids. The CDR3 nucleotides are TGTGCCAGCAGTGAAGTCCAGGCTAGGGGCTACACCTTC. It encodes CASSEVQARGYTF.

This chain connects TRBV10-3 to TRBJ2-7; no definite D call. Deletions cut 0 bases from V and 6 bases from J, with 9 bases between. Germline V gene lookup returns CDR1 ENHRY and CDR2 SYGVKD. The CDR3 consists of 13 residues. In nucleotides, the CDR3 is TGTGCCATCAGTGAGTCGATTCCGTTCGAGCAGTACTTC. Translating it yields CAISESIPFEQYF.

In DNA form, the CDR3 reads TGTGCCAGCAGCCTTGGGGGGGCACCAAACTATGGCTACACCTTC. Protein: CASSLGGAPNYGYTF. V is TRBV5-4 and J is TRBJ1-2; a weak D match, TRBD1 (6 bases). V was shortened by 4 bases and J by 2 bases, with 15 bases between the two germline ends. This CDR3 has 15 amino acids. CDR1 is SGHNT and CDR2 is YYREEE in the germline V gene (reference sequence).

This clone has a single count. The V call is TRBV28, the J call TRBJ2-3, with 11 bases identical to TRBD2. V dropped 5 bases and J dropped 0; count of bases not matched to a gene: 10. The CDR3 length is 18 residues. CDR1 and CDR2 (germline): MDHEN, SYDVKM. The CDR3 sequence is CASSPRLAGSTSTDTQYF. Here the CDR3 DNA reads TGTGCCAGCAGTCCCCGACTAGCGGGATCCACTAGCACAGATACGCAGTATTTT.

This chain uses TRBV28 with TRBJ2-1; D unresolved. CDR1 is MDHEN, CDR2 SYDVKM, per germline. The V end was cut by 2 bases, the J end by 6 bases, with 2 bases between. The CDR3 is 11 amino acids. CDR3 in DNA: TGTGCCAGCAGTTTACGCAATGAGCAGTTCTTC. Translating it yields CASSLRNEQFF.

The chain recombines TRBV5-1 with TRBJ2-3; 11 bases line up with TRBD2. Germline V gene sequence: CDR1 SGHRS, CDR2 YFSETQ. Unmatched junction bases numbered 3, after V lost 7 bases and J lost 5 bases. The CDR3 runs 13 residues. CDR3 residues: CASFSGGEDTQYF. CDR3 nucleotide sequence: TGCGCCAGCTTTAGCGGGGGGGAAGATACGCAGTATTTT.

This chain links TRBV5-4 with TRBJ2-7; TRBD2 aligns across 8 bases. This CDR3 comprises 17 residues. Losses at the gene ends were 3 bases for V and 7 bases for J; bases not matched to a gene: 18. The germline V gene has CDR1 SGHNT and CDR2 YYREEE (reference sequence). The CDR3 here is CASSWAAGGGQRREQYF. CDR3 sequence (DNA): TGTGCCAGCAGCTGGGCCGCGGGCGGGGGGCAACGGAGGGAGCAGTACTTC.